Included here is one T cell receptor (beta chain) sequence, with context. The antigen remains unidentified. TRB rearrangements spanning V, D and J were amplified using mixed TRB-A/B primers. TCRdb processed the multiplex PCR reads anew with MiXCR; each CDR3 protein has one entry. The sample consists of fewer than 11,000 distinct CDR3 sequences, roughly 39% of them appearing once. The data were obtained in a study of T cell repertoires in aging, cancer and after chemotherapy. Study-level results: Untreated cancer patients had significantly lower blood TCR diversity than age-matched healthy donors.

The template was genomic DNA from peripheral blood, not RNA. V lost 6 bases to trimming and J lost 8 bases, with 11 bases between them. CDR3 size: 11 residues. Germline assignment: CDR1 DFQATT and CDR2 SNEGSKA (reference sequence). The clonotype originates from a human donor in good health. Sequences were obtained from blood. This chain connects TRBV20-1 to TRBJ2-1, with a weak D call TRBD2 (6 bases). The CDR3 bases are TGCAGTGCACCTCCGGGAGATGAGCAGTTCTTC. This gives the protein CSAPPGDEQFF.